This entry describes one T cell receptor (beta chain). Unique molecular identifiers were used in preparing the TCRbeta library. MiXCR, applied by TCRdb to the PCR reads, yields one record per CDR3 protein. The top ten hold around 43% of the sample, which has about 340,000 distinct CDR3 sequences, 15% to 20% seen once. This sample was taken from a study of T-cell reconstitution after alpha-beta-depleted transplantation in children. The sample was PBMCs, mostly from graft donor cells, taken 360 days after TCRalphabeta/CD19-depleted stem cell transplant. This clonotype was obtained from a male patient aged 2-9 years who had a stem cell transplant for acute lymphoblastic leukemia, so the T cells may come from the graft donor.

The CDR3 region is CAISERGLPTYEQYF. CDR3 bases: TGTGCCATCAGTGAAAGGGGCCTACCTACTTACGAGCAGTACTTC. The chain links TRBV10-3 to TRBJ2-7; D might be TRBD1 (5 bases). The germline V gene has CDR1 ENHRY and CDR2 SYGVKD. V was trimmed by 3 bases and J by 4 bases, leaving 16 bases between them. The CDR3 has 15 residues.